The 24 T cell receptor beta chains given below trace back to one sample, sequenced in a study of T-cell memory formation after mild COVID-19. TCRdb reprocessed the 5' RACE reads with MiXCR, giving one entry per CDR3 protein. In the table there are fewer than 350,000 distinct CDR3 sequences, around an eighth of which are singletons. Sequenced sample: PBMCs or a T cell subset sorted from them (not recorded which). The receptors shown here come from a man aged 18-30 years who had mild COVID-19 (a few samples of this study predate the infection). Cell type and time point are not known.

The chain couples TRBV29-1 to TRBJ2-1; perhaps TRBD2 as D (5 bases). CDR3 length: 11 amino acids. Germline-derived CDR1 and CDR2 are SQVTM and ANQGSEA. Deletions cut 5 bases from V and 9 bases from J, with 11 bases between. The CDR3 loop reads CSVKGASEQFF. The DNA of the CDR3 is TGCAGCGTTAAGGGAGCTAGTGAGCAGTTCTTC.

In this sample, this clonotype turned up a few times. V is TRBV27 and J is TRBJ1-5, with D possibly being TRBD1 (5 bases). Germline V gives CDR1 MNHEY, CDR2 SMNVEV (reference sequence). The CDR3 runs to 16 residues. V dropped 2 bases and J dropped 0 bases, with 11 bases sitting between them. CDR3 nucleotide sequence: TGTGCCAGCAGTTTAAACAGGCAATATAGCAATCAGCCCCAGCATTTT. Its translation is CASSLNRQYSNQPQHF.

This chain uses TRBV7-2 with TRBJ2-3, with TRBD2 as a possible D gene (5 bases). CDR1 SGHTA and CDR2 FQGNSA come from the germline V gene. The CDR3 runs to 14 residues. V was trimmed by 4 bases and J by 10 bases, leaving 18 bases between them. The CDR3 nucleotides read TGTGCCAGCAGCTCCCCTAACAGAGAACTAGCGCAGTATTTT. The encoded protein is CASSSPNRELAQYF. Full variable domain (remainder filled in from reference TRBV7-2 and TRBJ2-3): GAGVSQSPSNKVTEKGKDVELRCDPISGHTALYWYRQSLGQGLEFLIYFQGNSAPDKSGLPSDRFSAERTGGSVSTLTIQRTQQEDSAVYLCASSSPNRELAQYFGPGTRLTVL.

In its sample, this clonotype was seen a few times. The chain combines TRBV12-3 or TRBV12-4 with TRBJ1-5; maybe TRBD1 (6 bases). V lost 6 bases and J 6 bases, leaving 18 bases between the germline ends. The CDR3 covers 15 residues. CDR3 coding DNA: TGTGCCAGCAGCGGAAAACAGGGCCGCCGTCAGCCCCAGCATTTT. Protein: CASSGKQGRRQPQHF.

Many counts were recorded for this clonotype. The V and J genes are TRBV2 and TRBJ2-4, with 7 bases matching TRBD1. The V segment lost 5 bases and the J segment 6 bases; nucleotides outside the gene matches: 4. This CDR3 comprises 13 residues. From germline, CDR1 is SNHLY and CDR2 FYNNEI. This CDR3 is CASSPGGVNIQYF. CDR3 DNA sequence: TGTGCCAGCAGTCCAGGGGGAGTAAACATTCAGTACTTC.

The chain uses TRBV19 and TRBJ1-5, with a possible D match to TRBD1 (6 bases). This CDR3 spans 13 amino acids. The germline V gene encodes CDR1 LNHDA and CDR2 SQIVND (reference sequence). Trimming pared 4 bases from V and 2 bases from J, leaving 6 bases between. CDR3 sequence (DNA): TGTGCCAGTAGTAACAGGGGCAATCAGCCCCAGCATTTT. Its translation is CASSNRGNQPQHF.

This rearrangement joins TRBV21-1 to TRBJ2-3; the table's D call, TRBD2, was not checked against the DNA. TRBV21-1 represents a pseudogene. CDR3 length: 21 amino acids. The CDR3 nucleotides read TGTGCCAGCAGCAAAGGTGGTTCTAGGACTAGCGGGGGCTCTAGCACAGATACGCAGTATTTT. Translating it yields CASSKGGSRTSGGSSTDTQYF.

In its sample, this clonotype was seen a few times. V gene TRBV5-1 combines with J gene TRBJ1-2; D unclear. Trimming removed 4 bases at V and 7 bases at J, with 20 bases between. The CDR3 is 15 amino acids. CDR1 SGHRS and CDR2 YFSETQ come from the germline V gene. CDR3 bases: TGCGCCAGCAGCCCCCAATTTGGGGTGGGTCTTGGCTACACCTTC. This sequence encodes CASSPQFGVGLGYTF.

In this sample, this clonotype turned up a few times. The chain recombines TRBV18 with TRBJ1-1; D uncertain. Trimming pared 3 bases from V and 4 bases from J, leaving 18 bases between. Looked up from germline, CDR1 is KGHSH and CDR2 is LQKENI. The CDR3 is made up of 16 amino acids. CDR3 nucleotides: TGTGCCAGCTCACCGCGACTCGGGTCGCGTGGCACTGAAGCTTTCTTT. Translating gives CASSPRLGSRGTEAFF.

This clonotype was seen only a few times. The J gene is TRBJ1-3, the V gene TRBV29-1; 7 bases map to TRBD1. This CDR3 is 15 amino acids long. The germline CDR1 and CDR2 sequences are SQVTM and ANQGSEA. Trimming cost V 1 base and J 2 bases; bases outside gene matches: 5. The CDR3 loop is CSVEGYRGAGNTIYF. The CDR3 DNA reads TGCAGCGTTGAAGGGTACAGGGGTGCTGGAAACACCATATATTTT. The variable domain in full, completed from reference TRBV29-1 and TRBJ1-3, reads SAVISQKPSRDICQRGTSLTIQCQVDSQVTMMFWYRQQPGQSLTLIATANQGSEATYESGFVIDKFPISRPNLTFSTLTVSNMSPEDSSIYLCSVEGYRGAGNTIYFGEGSWLTVV.

V is TRBV28 and J is TRBJ2-7, with 7 nucleotides matching TRBD1. Germline loops: CDR1 MDHEN, CDR2 SYDVKM. The junction had 4 bases not matched to a gene; V was cut back by 3 bases and J by 5 bases. The CDR3 is 13 amino acids. This chain's CDR3 is CASSFRTGDEQYV. CDR3 DNA sequence: TGTGCCAGCAGTTTCCGGACAGGTGACGAGCAGTACGTC.

This clonotype was picked up one time. J is TRBJ1-3 and V is TRBV28; D is possibly TRBD1 (6 bases). Trimming pared 8 bases from V and 0 bases from J, leaving 20 bases between. Germline CDR1 reads MDHEN; CDR2 reads SYDVKM. CDR3 length equals 17 residues. The CDR3 reads CASGGWGLWNSGNTIYF. The CDR3, as DNA: TGTGCCAGCGGGGGGTGGGGGCTCTGGAACTCTGGAAACACCATATATTTT.

The CDR3 region has the DNA TGCGCCAGCAGCCGGCCGGGACTAGCGGGAGACACCGGGGAGCTGTTTTTT. Protein sequence: CASSRPGLAGDTGELFF. This sequence joins TRBV5-1 and TRBJ2-2; 14 bases fit TRBD2. The CDR3 spans 17 residues. V shed 4 bases, J shed 3 bases, and the junction held 5 bases outside the gene matches. CDR1 and CDR2 from the germline V gene are SGHRS and YFSETQ.

The rearrangement links TRBV3-1 to TRBJ2-1, with unresolved D. The CDR3 is made up of 16 amino acids. V was pared by 0 bases and J by 0 bases, with 9 bases between. The germline CDR1 and CDR2 sequences are LGHDT and YNNKEL (reference sequence). CDR3 DNA: TGTGCCAGCAGCCAAGATCCGGCTGGCTCCTACAATGAGCAGTTCTTC. Encoded protein: CASSQDPAGSYNEQFF.

The sample holds many counts of this clonotype. The chain employs TRBV4-1 and TRBJ1-6, with D tentatively TRBD1 (6 bases). Looked up from germline, CDR1 is MGHRA and CDR2 is YSYEKL. V shed 0 bases and J shed 5 bases, with 11 bases lying between them. The CDR3 is made up of 16 amino acids. CDR3 loop: CASSQDRGAHNSPLHF. CDR3 sequence (DNA): TGCGCCAGCAGCCAAGATCGGGGGGCTCATAATTCACCCCTCCACTTT.

In this sample, this clonotype turned up many times. This chain uses TRBV7-2 with TRBJ2-3, with TRBD2 matching over 12 bases. There are 16 residues in the CDR3. V dropped 3 bases and J dropped 2; count of bases not matched to a gene: 3. Germline V gives CDR1 SGHTA, CDR2 FQGNSA. The CDR3 coding sequence is TGTGCCAGCAGCTTGGGGACTAGCGGGTACACAGATACGCAGTATTTT. It yields the protein CASSLGTSGYTDTQYF. The full variable domain, rest sourced from reference TRBV7-2 and TRBJ2-3, is GAGVSQSPSNKVTEKGKDVELRCDPISGHTALYWYRQSLGQGLEFLIYFQGNSAPDKSGLPSDRFSAERTGGSVSTLTIQRTQQEDSAVYLCASSLGTSGYTDTQYFGPGTRLTVL.

This clonotype was seen a handful of times. The CDR3 protein is CSASGLSGIFEQYF. In DNA form, the CDR3 reads TGCAGTGCTAGTGGCCTGAGCGGTATTTTCGAGCAGTACTTC. The chain links TRBV20-1 to TRBJ2-7; TRBD2 is a possible D gene (5 bases). V was shortened by 3 bases and J by 6 bases, with 18 bases between the two germline ends. CDR1 DFQATT and CDR2 SNEGSKA come from the germline V gene (reference sequence). The CDR3 is made up of 14 amino acids.

The rearrangement joins TRBV6-2 or TRBV6-3 to TRBJ1-2; no clear D. Germline CDR1 and CDR2: MNHEY and SVGEGT. The CDR3 is made up of 15 amino acids. Trimming removed 4 bases from V and 4 bases from J, with 16 bases in between. CDR3 residues: CASSFGVNEPYGYTF. CDR3 nucleotides: TGTGCCAGCAGTTTTGGTGTCAACGAACCCTATGGCTACACCTTC.

In its sample, this clonotype was seen a few times. The V and J genes are TRBV12-3 or TRBV12-4 and TRBJ1-4; tentatively, D is TRBD1 (5 bases). The CDR3 consists of 14 residues. V lost 2 bases and J lost 6, with 10 bases in between. The CDR3 DNA is TGTGCCAGCAGTTTACGGGGGAGTTATGAAAAACTGTTTTTT. It specifies CASSLRGSYEKLFF.

About this clonotype itself: An end of the junction differs from the germline gene, which may be a read error. The chain joins TRBV7-7 to TRBJ2-1; D is unclear. The germline gives CDR1 SSHAT, CDR2 FNYEAQ (reference sequence). This CDR3 spans 13 amino acids. The CDR3 region is CASSLRIDDEQFF. The DNA of the CDR3 is TGTGCTAGCAGCTTAAGGATCGACGATGAGCAGTTCTTC.

The genes are TRBV6-2 or TRBV6-3 and TRBJ2-1, with D perhaps given as TRBD1 or TRBD2 (5 bases each). Germline assignment: CDR1 MNHEY and CDR2 SVGEGT. The CDR3 has 13 amino acids. V lost 4 bases and J 13 bases, leaving 17 bases between the germline ends. The CDR3 nucleotides are TGTGCCAGCAGTTTTCTTGGGATGGGGACCCAGTTCTTC. Its protein is CASSFLGMGTQFF.

This clonotype came up many times. The chain couples TRBV5-4 to TRBJ2-1; D gene ambiguous. The germline V and J ends were trimmed by 0 bases and 6 bases, with 13 bases remaining between them. The CDR3 is 15 amino acids. CDR1 and CDR2 (germline): SGHNT, YYREEE (reference sequence). The DNA of the CDR3 is TGTGCCAGCAGCTTGGGGAATCCCCTTACCAATGAGCAGTTCTTC. Its translation is CASSLGNPLTNEQFF.

The V and J genes are TRBV12-3 or TRBV12-4 and TRBJ1-2; unclear D gene. The CDR3 is 13 residues long. V gave up 7 bases and J gave up 3 bases, with 12 bases separating them. Here the CDR3 DNA reads TGTGCCAGCAAGAGGGATCTCCACTATGGCTACACCTTC. Translating gives CASKRDLHYGYTF.

The CDR3 nucleotides read TGCGCCAGCAGCCAAGTTCCACCGGGACTAGCGGGGGGTCCCGAAGAGACCCAGTACTTC. Encoded protein: CASSQVPPGLAGGPEETQYF. This chain joins TRBV4-3 and TRBJ2-5; 15 positions agree with TRBD2. The CDR3 is made up of 20 amino acids. The ends lost 1 base at V and 3 bases at J; junction bases unmatched: 12. The germline gives CDR1 LGHNA, CDR2 YSLEER.